The 27 T cell receptor beta chains in this list originate from one sample, sequenced in a study of cytomegalovirus exposure and HLA in healthy donors. Sequenced by immunoSEQ multiplex PCR; TCRdb stores in-frame clones only, minus some. This table has about 260,000 clones, about nine tenths appearing once. The specimen sequenced was PBMCs. The receptor source for this set is a woman aged 30 to 39 in good health and CMV-seronegative.

This chain uses TRBV7-9 with TRBJ2-1; 9 positions agree with TRBD2. The germline CDR1 and CDR2 sequences are SEHNR and FQNEAQ (reference sequence). V was clipped by 2 bases and J by 6 bases; unmatched bases: 5. The CDR3 extends over 15 amino acids. The CDR3 region is CASSLYSGSSNEQFF. In DNA form, the CDR3 reads TGTGCCAGCAGCTTATATAGCGGGAGTAGCAATGAGCAGTTCTTC. Filled out from reference TRBV7-9 and TRBJ2-1, the complete variable domain reads DTGVSQNPRHKITKRGQNVTFRCDPISEHNRLYWYRQTLGQGPEFLTYFQNEAQLEKSRLLSDRFSAERPKGSFSTLEIQRTEQGDSAMYLCASSLYSGSSNEQFFGPGTRLTVL.

The V gene is TRBV7-9, the J gene TRBJ2-7; tentatively, D is TRBD2 (5 bases). In germline, CDR1 is SEHNR, CDR2 FQNEAQ (reference sequence). This CDR3 has 16 amino acids. V lost 3 bases to trimming and J lost 0 bases, with 15 bases between them. CDR3 residues: CASSFFSAANSYEQYF. The CDR3 DNA follows: TGTGCCAGCAGCTTTTTTAGCGCAGCCAACTCCTACGAGCAGTACTTC.

The chain joins TRBV5-1 to TRBJ2-1, with 8 nucleotides matching TRBD2. Germline assignment: CDR1 SGHRS and CDR2 YFSETQ. V trimming: 0 bases; J trimming: 2 bases; junction bases outside the gene matches: 10. This CDR3 region has 18 residues. CDR3 amino acids: CASSLANAPGLAYNEQFF. In DNA, the CDR3 is TGCGCCAGCAGCTTGGCCAACGCTCCGGGACTAGCCTACAATGAGCAGTTCTTC. Full variable domain (remainder filled in from reference TRBV5-1 and TRBJ2-1): KAGVTQTPRYLIKTRGQQVTLSCSPISGHRSVSWYQQTPGQGLQFLFEYFSETQRNKGNFPGRFSGRQFSNSRSEMNVSTLELGDSALYLCASSLANAPGLAYNEQFFGPGTRLTVL.

This clone was found once. The V gene is TRBV5-5, the J gene TRBJ2-1; 11 nucleotides align to TRBD2. CDR3 length: 15 residues. CDR1 is SGHKS and CDR2 is YYEKEE in the germline V gene (reference sequence). V lost 4 bases and J lost 7; bases outside the gene matches: 7. Written as DNA, the CDR3 is TGTGCCAGCAGCCCGGGACTAGCGGTCTGGAATGAGCAGTTCTTC. As protein: CASSPGLAVWNEQFF. Together with reference TRBV5-5 and TRBJ2-1, the CDR3 gives the full variable domain: DAGVTQSPTHLIKTRGQQVTLRCSPISGHKSVSWYQQVLGQGPQFIFQYYEKEERGRGNFPDRFSARQFPNYSSELNVNALLLGDSALYLCASSPGLAVWNEQFFGPGTRLTVL.

The rearrangement uses TRBV19 and TRBJ2-7; possibly TRBD1 for D (6 bases). The CDR3 extends over 15 amino acids. V was pared by 3 bases and J by 1 base, with 13 bases between. Looked up from germline, CDR1 is LNHDA and CDR2 is SQIVND (reference sequence). CDR3 in DNA: TGTGCCAGTAGTATTGACGGGACACCGTCCTACGAGCAGTACTTC. Its protein product is CASSIDGTPSYEQYF.

CDR3 nucleotides: TGTGCCAGCAGCGTAGACGGATTCCCAGATACGCAGTATTTT. It is translated as CASSVDGFPDTQYF. The chain combines TRBV9 with TRBJ2-3; the D is unclear. The CDR3 consists of 14 residues. The germline V gene has CDR1 SGDLS and CDR2 YYNGEE. V was clipped by 0 bases and J by 4 bases, with 9 bases between them.

The V call is TRBV27, the J call TRBJ2-3; possibly TRBD1 for D (6 bases). The CDR3 sequence is 14 residues long. Germline CDR1 reads MNHEY; CDR2 reads SMNVEV (reference sequence). Deletions cut 2 bases from V and 4 bases from J, with 10 bases between. The CDR3 loop reads CASSLEGGADTQYF. The CDR3, as DNA: TGTGCCAGCAGTTTAGAAGGGGGAGCAGATACGCAGTATTTT.

This clone has only a few counts. The chain recombines TRBV27 with TRBJ1-1; D perhaps matches TRBD1 (6 bases). The V and J ends lost 5 bases and 1 base respectively, with 14 bases between them. There are 15 residues in the CDR3. Germline loops: CDR1 MNHEY, CDR2 SMNVEV (reference sequence). In nucleotides, the CDR3 is TGTGCCAGCAGTCACAGGGTCCTAACGAACACTGAAGCTTTCTTT. As protein: CASSHRVLTNTEAFF.

Only one count was recorded for this clone. This chain links TRBV6-6 with TRBJ2-7; D is unclear. The CDR3 spans 14 residues. Between the trimmed V and J ends, which lost 6 bases and 0 bases, there was a span of 12 bases. Looked up from germline, CDR1 is MNHNY and CDR2 is SVGAGI (reference sequence). CDR3 nucleotide sequence: TGTGCCAGCAGCCTCGCGGAGATCTCCTACGAGCAGTACTTC. Protein product: CASSLAEISYEQYF.

The chain links TRBV27 to TRBJ1-4, with D perhaps TRBD1 (6 bases). The CDR3 consists of 13 residues. Trimming removed 6 bases at V and 4 bases at J, with 9 bases between. Germline CDR1 and CDR2: MNHEY and SMNVEV (reference sequence). The CDR3 spells CASRQGGNEKLFF. The DNA of the CDR3 is TGTGCCAGCAGACAGGGCGGTAATGAAAAACTGTTTTTT.

V usage is TRBV28 and J usage is TRBJ2-1; the D gene is possibly TRBD2 (6 bases). V shed 2 bases and J shed 2 bases, with 16 bases lying between them. Per the germline V gene, CDR1 is MDHEN and CDR2 is SYDVKM. The CDR3 has 17 residues. The CDR3: CASSLGLARLPYNEQFF. As DNA, the CDR3 is TGTGCCAGCAGTTTAGGGCTAGCGAGACTCCCCTACAATGAGCAGTTCTTC.

The chain employs TRBV2 and TRBJ2-7, with D tentatively TRBD1 (5 bases). V was clipped by 6 bases and J by 0 bases, with 12 bases between them. CDR1 SNHLY and CDR2 FYNNEI come from the germline V gene. This CDR3 region has 14 residues. This chain's CDR3 is CASSKDSSSYEQYF. The CDR3 DNA is TGTGCCAGCAGCAAAGACAGTTCCTCCTACGAGCAGTACTTC. Using reference TRBV2 and TRBJ2-7 for the parts outside the CDR3, the full variable domain is EPEVTQTPSHQVTQMGQEVILRCVPISNHLYFYWYRQILGQKVEFLVSFYNNEISEKSEIFDDQFSVERPDGSNFTLKIRSTKLEDSAMYFCASSKDSSSYEQYFGPGTRLTVT.

This chain links TRBV5-1 with TRBJ2-2; TRBD2 aligns across 14 bases. Germline loops: CDR1 SGHRS, CDR2 YFSETQ. The V and J ends lost 5 bases and 7 bases, in that order; junction bases with no gene match: 7. This CDR3 has 16 amino acids. The DNA for the CDR3 is TGCGCCAGCAGTCCAGGGACTAGCGGGAGAGGCGGGGAGCTGTTTTTT. Translated: CASSPGTSGRGGELFF.

The chain carries TRBV7-9 and TRBJ2-1; no reliable D call. Trimming pared 5 bases from V and 7 bases from J, leaving 12 bases between. Germline CDR1 SEHNR, CDR2 FQNEAQ (reference sequence). The CDR3 covers 13 residues. CDR3 nucleotide sequence: TGTGCCAGCAGCCCGCCGGCGTATAATGAGCAGTTCTTC. This sequence encodes CASSPPAYNEQFF.

The rearrangement uses TRBV11-2 and TRBJ2-7, with 9 nucleotides matching TRBD1. In germline, CDR1 is SGHAT, CDR2 FQNNGV. This CDR3 is built from 17 residues. V shed 6 bases, J shed 2 bases, and the junction held 14 bases outside the gene matches. CDR3 nucleotide sequence: TGTGCCAGCAGACACAACTCCTGGACAGGGGATCCCTACGAGCAGTACTTC. It codes for CASRHNSWTGDPYEQYF.

The chain employs TRBV2 and TRBJ2-3; D is unresolved. V was clipped by 3 bases and J by 2 bases, with 15 bases between them. The CDR3 is 16 amino acids. CDR1 and CDR2 from the germline V gene are SNHLY and FYNNEI. CDR3 DNA sequence: TGTGCCAGCAGTGAGGGTCTTTTGGGAAACACAGATACGCAGTATTTT. It translates to CASSEGLLGNTDTQYF. Full variable domain (remainder filled in from reference TRBV2 and TRBJ2-3): EPEVTQTPSHQVTQMGQEVILRCVPISNHLYFYWYRQILGQKVEFLVSFYNNEISEKSEIFDDQFSVERPDGSNFTLKIRSTKLEDSAMYFCASSEGLLGNTDTQYFGPGTRLTVL.

J is TRBJ2-3 and V is TRBV2; 12 nucleotides line up with TRBD2. V lost 6 bases, J lost 2 bases, and 9 bases stayed unmatched. The CDR3 is made up of 17 amino acids. The V gene's germline CDR1 is SNHLY and CDR2 FYNNEI. The DNA of the CDR3 is TGTGCCAGCAGCGCCACTGGACTAGCGGGGACCACAGATACGCAGTATTTT. It specifies CASSATGLAGTTDTQYF.

The rearrangement joins TRBV9 to TRBJ2-1, with a weak D call TRBD2 (6 bases). This CDR3 has 16 residues. The ends were cut back, 3 bases at V and 8 bases at J, with 21 bases in the middle. CDR1 SGDLS and CDR2 YYNGEE come from the germline V gene. DNA of the CDR3: TGTGCCAGCAGCGCAGGAGGGCTAGCGACGGACTATGAGCAGTTCTTC. It specifies CASSAGGLATDYEQFF.

The rearrangement uses TRBV25-1 and TRBJ1-4; the D gene is possibly TRBD1 (5 bases). Trimming cost V 8 bases and J 7 bases, with 17 bases left between them. Germline CDR1 MGHDK, CDR2 SYGVNS. The CDR3 runs to 14 residues. DNA of the CDR3: TGTGCCAGCTCCCGGGGACGGCCAGTTGAAAAACTGTTTTTT. This encodes CASSRGRPVEKLFF.

The chain joins TRBV23-1 to TRBJ2-7, with TRBD2 matching 9 bases. TRBV23-1 is recorded as an ORF, its role being uncertain. The CDR3 is 14 residues long. The V and J ends lost 2 bases and 3 bases, in that order; junction bases with no gene match: 2. CDR3 in amino acids: CASSQLAGNYEQYF. The DNA of the CDR3 is TGCGCCAGCAGTCAACTAGCGGGGAACTACGAGCAGTACTTC.

This chain uses TRBV14 with TRBJ2-1; D gene ambiguous. This CDR3 is 15 amino acids long. Trimming took off 3 bases at V and 6 bases at J, with 15 bases between the two ends. Germline V gene data show CDR1 as SGHDN and CDR2 as FVKESK. The CDR3 loop reads CASSQMPEASNEQFF. CDR3 sequence (DNA): TGTGCCAGCAGCCAGATGCCAGAAGCGAGCAATGAGCAGTTCTTC.

In the case of this clone: Other DNA sequences in this sample translate to the same CDR3. The chain couples TRBV5-1 to TRBJ2-2; D gene unclear. CDR3 size: 14 residues. Trimming pared 4 bases from V and 0 bases from J, leaving 7 bases between. Germline V CDR1 and CDR2: SGHRS, YFSETQ. The CDR3, as DNA: TGCGCCAGCAGCGGGCAGGCGAACACCGGGGAGCTGTTTTTT. This codes for CASSGQANTGELFF.

This clone was seen just once. The chain employs TRBV6-5 and TRBJ1-1, with D unclear. The CDR3 has 14 amino acids. Per the germline V gene, CDR1 is MNHEY and CDR2 is SVGAGI. The V end lost 2 bases, the J end lost 1 base, and 8 bases lay between the germline ends. The CDR3 region has the DNA TGTGCCAGCAGTTACCTAAAAGCGAACACTGAAGCTTTCTTT. Protein sequence: CASSYLKANTEAFF.

This sequence joins TRBV9 and TRBJ2-7; TRBD1 matches 11 bases. The CDR3 sequence is 14 residues long. V gave up 3 bases and J gave up 6 bases; unmatched junction bases: 5. Per germline, CDR1 SGDLS and CDR2 YYNGEE. The CDR3 is CASSGGQGAREQYF. CDR3 nucleotide sequence: TGTGCCAGCAGCGGAGGACAGGGGGCGCGCGAGCAGTACTTC.

The V gene is TRBV28, the J gene TRBJ2-2; weak D call: TRBD1 (5 bases). The CDR3 sequence is 13 residues long. V dropped 6 bases and J dropped 7 bases, with 12 bases sitting between them. CDR1 and CDR2 from the germline V gene are MDHEN and SYDVKM. CDR3 sequence reads: CASSSVGHGELFF. CDR3 DNA sequence: TGTGCCAGCAGCTCAGTGGGGCACGGGGAGCTGTTTTTT.

This clone appeared once. The rearrangement uses TRBV7-2 and TRBJ2-3; 7 bases agree with TRBD2. The CDR3 spans 13 residues. V lost 5 bases and J lost 3; bases outside the gene matches: 2. Germline V gene sequence: CDR1 SGHTA, CDR2 FQGNSA. The CDR3 reads CASSGRVTDTQYF. As DNA, the CDR3 is TGTGCCAGCAGCGGGAGGGTTACAGATACGCAGTATTTT.

The V call is TRBV27, the J call TRBJ1-4; TRBD1 is a possible D gene (6 bases). V lost 6 bases and J lost 6, with 11 bases in between. The germline CDR1 and CDR2 sequences are MNHEY and SMNVEV (reference sequence). The CDR3 runs to 13 residues. CDR3: CASRTGIHEKLFF. CDR3 DNA sequence: TGTGCCAGCAGAACAGGGATACATGAAAAACTGTTTTTT.